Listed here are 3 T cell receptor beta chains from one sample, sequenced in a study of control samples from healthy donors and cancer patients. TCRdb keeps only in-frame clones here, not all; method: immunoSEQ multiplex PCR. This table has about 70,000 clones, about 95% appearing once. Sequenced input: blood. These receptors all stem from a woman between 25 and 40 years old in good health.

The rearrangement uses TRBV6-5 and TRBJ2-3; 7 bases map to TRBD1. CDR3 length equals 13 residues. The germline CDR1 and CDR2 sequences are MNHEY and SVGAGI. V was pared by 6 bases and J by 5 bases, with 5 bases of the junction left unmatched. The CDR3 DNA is TGTGCCAGCAGACAGGGGAGAGGAGATACGCAGTATTTT. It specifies CASRQGRGDTQYF.

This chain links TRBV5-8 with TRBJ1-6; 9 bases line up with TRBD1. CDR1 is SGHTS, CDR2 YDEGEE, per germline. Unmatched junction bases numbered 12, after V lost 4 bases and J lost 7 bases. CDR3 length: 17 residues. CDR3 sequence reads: CASSLYRQGGWNSPLHF. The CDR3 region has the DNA TGTGCCAGCAGCCTTTACCGACAGGGGGGATGGAATTCACCCCTCCACTTT.

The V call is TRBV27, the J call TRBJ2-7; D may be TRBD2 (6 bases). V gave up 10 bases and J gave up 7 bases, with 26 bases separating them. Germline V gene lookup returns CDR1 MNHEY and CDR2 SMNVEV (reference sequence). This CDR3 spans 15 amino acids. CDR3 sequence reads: CATAAVYTHAGEQYV. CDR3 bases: TGTGCCACCGCTGCCGTGTACACCCACGCGGGGGAGCAGTACGTC.